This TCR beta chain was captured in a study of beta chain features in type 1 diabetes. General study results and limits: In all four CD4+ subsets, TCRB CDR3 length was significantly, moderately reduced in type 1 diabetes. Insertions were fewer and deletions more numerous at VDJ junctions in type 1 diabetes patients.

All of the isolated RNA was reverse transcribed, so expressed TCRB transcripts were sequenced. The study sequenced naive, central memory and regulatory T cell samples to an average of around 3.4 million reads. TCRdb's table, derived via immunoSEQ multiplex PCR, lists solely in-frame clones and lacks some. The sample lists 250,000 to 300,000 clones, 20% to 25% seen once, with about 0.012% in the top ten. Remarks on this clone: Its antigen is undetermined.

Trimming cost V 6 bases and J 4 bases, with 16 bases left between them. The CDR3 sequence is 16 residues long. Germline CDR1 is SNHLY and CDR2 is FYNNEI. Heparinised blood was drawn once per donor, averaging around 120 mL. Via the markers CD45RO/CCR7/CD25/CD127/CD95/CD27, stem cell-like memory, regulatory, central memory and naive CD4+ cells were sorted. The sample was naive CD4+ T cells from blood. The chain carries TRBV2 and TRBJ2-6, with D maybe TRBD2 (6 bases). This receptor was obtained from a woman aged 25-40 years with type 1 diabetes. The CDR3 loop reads CASRETSSAGANVLTF. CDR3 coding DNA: TGTGCCAGCAGAGAAACTAGCTCCGCCGGGGCCAACGTCCTGACTTTC. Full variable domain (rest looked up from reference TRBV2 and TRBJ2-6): EPEVTQTPSHQVTQMGQEVILRCVPISNHLYFYWYRQILGQKVEFLVSFYNNEISEKSEIFDDQFSVERPDGSNFTLKIRSTKLEDSAMYFCASRETSSAGANVLTFGAGSRLTVL.